This TCR beta chain appears in the sequencing data of a study of OX40 agonist ivuxolimab in advanced cancers. Looked up from germline, CDR1 is SGHTA and CDR2 is FQGNSA. V was pared by 5 bases and J by 7 bases, with 4 bases of the junction left unmatched. The CDR3 is 12 residues long. Here immunoSEQ multiplex PCR was the method, and the copy in TCRdb shows in-frame clones only, minus some. The sample holds fewer than 40,000 clones, 80% to 85% seen once. The specimen comprised CD4+ or CD8+ T cells sorted from blood, sampled in a trial of the OX40 agonist ivuxolimab. The chain is built from TRBV7-2 and TRBJ2-5, with 7 positions matching TRBD2. This clonotype was obtained from an adult with an advanced solid tumor such as melanoma, head and neck, liver or kidney cancer. The CDR3 DNA reads TGTGCCAGCAGCCGGGACTACGGGACCCAGTACTTC. Amino acids: CASSRDYGTQYF.